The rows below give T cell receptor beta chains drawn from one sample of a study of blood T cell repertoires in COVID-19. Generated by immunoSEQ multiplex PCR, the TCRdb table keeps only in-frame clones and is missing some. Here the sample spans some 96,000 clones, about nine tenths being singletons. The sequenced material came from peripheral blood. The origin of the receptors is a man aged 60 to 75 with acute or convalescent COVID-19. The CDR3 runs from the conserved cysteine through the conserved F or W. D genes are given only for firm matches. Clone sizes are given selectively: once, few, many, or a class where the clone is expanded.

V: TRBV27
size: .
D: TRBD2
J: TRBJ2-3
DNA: TGTGCCAGCAGTCCAACGGGACTAGCGGGGGGTGTGGTAGATACGCAGTATTTT
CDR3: CASSPTGLAGGVVDTQYF

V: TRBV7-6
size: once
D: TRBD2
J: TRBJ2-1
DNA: TGTGCCAGCAGCGTGACTAGCGGGGGGGCGAATGAGCAGTTCTTC
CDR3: CASSVTSGGANEQFF

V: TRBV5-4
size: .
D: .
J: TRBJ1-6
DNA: TGTGCCAGCAGCATTCAGGGGATGAGGAATTCACCCCTCCACTTT
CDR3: CASSIQGMRNSPLHF

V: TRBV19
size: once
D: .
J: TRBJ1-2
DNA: TGTGCCAGTAGTATTACCGTGGGCTCTAACTATGGCTACACCTTC
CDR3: CASSITVGSNYGYTF

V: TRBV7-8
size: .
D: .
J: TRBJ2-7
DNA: TGTGCCAGCAGTCCTCAGGGGCTTTACGAGCAGTACTTC
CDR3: CASSPQGLYEQYF

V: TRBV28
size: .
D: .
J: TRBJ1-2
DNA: TGTGCCAGCAGTTTCGGGGGGCCCTATGGCTACACCTTC
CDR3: CASSFGGPYGYTF

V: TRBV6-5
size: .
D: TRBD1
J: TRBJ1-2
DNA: TGTGCCAGCAGTTACCGCGGGACAGGGGATTATGGCTACACCTTC
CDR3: CASSYRGTGDYGYTF

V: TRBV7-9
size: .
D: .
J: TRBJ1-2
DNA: TGTGCCAGCAGCTTAGACGTCGGGTCGGGCTACACCTTC
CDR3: CASSLDVGSGYTF

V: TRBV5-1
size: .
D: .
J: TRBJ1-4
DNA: TGCGCCAGCAGCAACACCGACAGCCTGGGTGAAAAACTGTTTTTT
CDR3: CASSNTDSLGEKLFF

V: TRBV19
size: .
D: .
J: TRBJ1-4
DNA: TGTGCCAGTACCGATGCGAGTACCCTCGGTAATGAAAAACTGTTTTTT
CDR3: CASTDASTLGNEKLFF

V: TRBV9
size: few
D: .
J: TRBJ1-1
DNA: TGTGCCAGCAGCGTAGGGGGGCCTACGGGTGAAGCTTTCTTT
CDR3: CASSVGGPTGEAFF